These 6 T cell receptor beta chains were sequenced from one sample in a study of CD8+ T cells in alopecia areata. Investigators isolated RNA and reverse transcribed it into cDNA to act as the sequencing template. Repertoires were generated with immunoSEQ multiplex PCR, while TCRdb's copy carries only in-frame clones and drops some. In the table there are some 150,000 clones, approximately 90% of which are singletons. The sample's treatment: oral pan-JAK inhibitor, 5-10 mg twice daily. The specimen was CD8+ T cells sorted from blood, collected at week 4, from a patient treated with tofacitinib. Receptors were obtained from a human donor with alopecia areata.

V usage is TRBV9 and J usage is TRBJ2-2, with D perhaps TRBD2 (6 bases). Germline lookup yields CDR1 SGDLS and CDR2 YYNGEE. The CDR3 sequence is 15 residues long. The V end lost 5 bases, the J end lost 0 bases, and 11 bases lay between the germline ends. CDR3 nucleotides: TGTGCCAGCAGTCTAGGGACTTCGAACACCGGGGAGCTGTTTTTT. Translating it yields CASSLGTSNTGELFF.

The gene calls are TRBV29-1 and TRBJ2-2, with a tentative D call TRBD1 (6 bases). The CDR3 runs to 14 residues. Trimming shortened V by 4 bases and J by 7 bases, and 16 bases separated the two germline ends. Germline CDR1 SQVTM, CDR2 ANQGSEA. The CDR3 nucleotides read TGCAGCGTTGTTACTGGTTCGACAGGCGGGGAGCTGTTTTTT. This encodes CSVVTGSTGGELFF.

This chain joins TRBV30 and TRBJ1-2; a possible D gene is TRBD1 (6 bases). Trimming pared 1 base from V and 3 bases from J, leaving 9 bases between. The CDR3 totals 13 residues. CDR1 and CDR2 (germline): GTSNPN, SVGIG (reference sequence). The CDR3 region has the DNA TGTGCCTGGAGTGAAACAGGGTACTATGGCTACACCTTC. This gives the protein CAWSETGYYGYTF.

This rearrangement joins TRBV5-1 to TRBJ1-2, with D uncertain. V was clipped by 0 bases and J by 6 bases, with 15 bases between them. The CDR3 runs 15 residues. The germline V gene encodes CDR1 SGHRS and CDR2 YFSETQ. The CDR3 bases are TGCGCCAGCAGCTTGGGGCAGGCAGGACTTGATGGCTACACCTTC. Protein product: CASSLGQAGLDGYTF.

The chain employs TRBV5-1 and TRBJ2-7, with TRBD1 identical over 8 bases. The CDR3 length is 14 residues. Trimming took 4 bases from V and 3 from J; bases not matched to a gene: 6. Germline V CDR1 and CDR2: SGHRS, YFSETQ. The CDR3 DNA reads as TGCGCCAGCAGCCCCCGGACAGGGAGCTACGAGCAGTACTTC. Protein product: CASSPRTGSYEQYF.

In this sample, this clone turned up once. The CDR3: CSVEDDNYEQYF. As DNA, the CDR3 is TGCAGCGTTGAAGACGACAACTACGAGCAGTACTTC. This sequence joins TRBV29-1 and TRBJ2-7, with no clear D. The ends were cut back, 0 bases at V and 3 bases at J, with 6 bases in the middle. The V gene's germline CDR1 is SQVTM and CDR2 ANQGSEA. CDR3 length: 12 amino acids.